The 26 T cell receptor beta chains below all came from one sample that was sequenced in a study of cytomegalovirus exposure and HLA in healthy donors. The primer mix had 60 Vbeta and 13 Jbeta primers. Profiled with immunoSEQ multiplex PCR; TCRdb holds only in-frame clones, not every one. Among about 180,000 clones, about 78% were seen once, and the ten largest hold approximately 2.5%. The sample consisted of PBMCs. These receptors were obtained from a man aged 60 to 75 in good health and CMV-seronegative.

The chain joins TRBV4-3 to TRBJ2-1, with TRBD2 matching over 8 bases. Unmatched junction bases numbered 9, after V lost 0 bases and J lost 8 bases. The CDR3 consists of 16 residues. The germline CDR1 and CDR2 sequences are LGHNA and YSLEER. The CDR3: CASSQDLRLAPHEQFF. The CDR3 DNA follows: TGCGCCAGCAGCCAAGATCTGAGACTAGCGCCCCATGAGCAGTTCTTC.

This clone was observed once. The chain recombines TRBV29-1 with TRBJ2-7; 8 positions agree with TRBD1. Germline CDR1 SQVTM, CDR2 ANQGSEA. The CDR3 loop spans 14 amino acids. Germline trimming cut 7 bases from V and 3 bases from J; bases unmatched to any gene: 11. CDR3 sequence: CSAARQGRYYEQYF. The CDR3 DNA follows: TGCAGCGCTGCGCGACAGGGGCGTTACTACGAGCAGTACTTC.

This chain joins TRBV5-1 and TRBJ2-2; 7 bases are shared with TRBD1. V was pared by 4 bases and J by 2 bases, with 11 bases of the junction left unmatched. This CDR3 region has 17 residues. Germline values: CDR1 SGHRS, CDR2 YFSETQ. Written as DNA, the CDR3 is TGCGCCAGCAGCCGGGACAGTCCCAAATTAAACACCGGGGAGCTGTTTTTT. Its translation is CASSRDSPKLNTGELFF. Full variable domain (missing parts from reference TRBV5-1 and TRBJ2-2): KAGVTQTPRYLIKTRGQQVTLSCSPISGHRSVSWYQQTPGQGLQFLFEYFSETQRNKGNFPGRFSGRQFSNSRSEMNVSTLELGDSALYLCASSRDSPKLNTGELFFGEGSRLTVL.

This clone was detected only a few times. The genes are TRBV5-6 and TRBJ1-3; D is possibly TRBD1 (6 bases). Germline loops: CDR1 SGHDT, CDR2 YYEEEE. Trimming removed 0 bases from V and 0 bases from J, with 13 bases in between. The CDR3 is 17 residues long. Here the CDR3 DNA reads TGTGCCAGCAGCTTGGGCATCCAGGGGCACTCTGGAAACACCATATATTTT. It yields the protein CASSLGIQGHSGNTIYF.

The rearrangement joins TRBV9 to TRBJ2-3, with 8 bases matching TRBD1. Germline CDR1 SGDLS, CDR2 YYNGEE. The V segment lost 3 bases and the J segment 5 bases; nucleotides outside the gene matches: 5. The CDR3 is 14 amino acids. CDR3 sequence (DNA): TGTGCCAGCAGCGCCGTTACAGGGGGAGATACGCAGTATTTT. It encodes CASSAVTGGDTQYF.

V is TRBV27 and J is TRBJ1-1; TRBD1 matches at 7 bases. The CDR3 is made up of 14 amino acids. The V segment lost 6 bases and the J segment 0 bases; nucleotides outside the gene matches: 4. Germline V gene data show CDR1 as MNHEY and CDR2 as SMNVEV (reference sequence). CDR3 in amino acids: CASRVQGLNTEAFF. The CDR3 DNA reads TGTGCCAGCAGGGTACAGGGGTTGAACACTGAAGCTTTCTTT.

The V and J genes are TRBV27 and TRBJ2-2; 8 bases agree with TRBD1. J lost 7 bases, V lost 5 bases, and 9 bases had no gene match. In germline, CDR1 is MNHEY, CDR2 SMNVEV (reference sequence). This CDR3 spans 15 amino acids. The CDR3 DNA is TGTGCCAGCAGTCGGACAGGGATGATGATCGGGGAGCTGTTTTTT. Translation gives CASSRTGMMIGELFF.

The J gene is TRBJ2-1, the V gene TRBV5-4, with a weak D call TRBD2 (6 bases). CDR1 and CDR2 from the germline V gene are SGHNT and YYREEE (reference sequence). The CDR3 extends over 15 amino acids. The V end was cut by 6 bases, the J end by 4 bases, with 17 bases between. The DNA for the CDR3 is TGTGCCAGCACCCAACAGGAGACTAGTTACAATGAGCAGTTCTTC. It encodes CASTQQETSYNEQFF.

The J gene is TRBJ2-7, the V gene TRBV6-6, with a weak D call TRBD1 (6 bases). This CDR3 comprises 13 residues. V was shortened by 4 bases and J by 4 bases, with 11 bases between the two germline ends. CDR1 is MNHNY and CDR2 is SVGAGI in the germline V gene (reference sequence). CDR3 sequence (DNA): TGTGCCAGCAGTTCCCTAGGGGGTTACGAGCAGTACTTC. It encodes CASSSLGGYEQYF.

The table lists this clone with a few counts. The rearrangement uses TRBV19 and TRBJ1-5; 11 nucleotides align to TRBD1. The CDR3 consists of 16 residues. The V and J ends lost 7 bases and 1 base, in that order; junction bases with no gene match: 6. CDR1 is LNHDA, CDR2 SQIVND, per germline (reference sequence). The CDR3 protein is CASTGGQGASNQPQHF. CDR3 in DNA: TGTGCCAGTACTGGTGGACAGGGGGCAAGCAATCAGCCCCAGCATTTT.

A few counts support this clone. The gene calls are TRBV14 and TRBJ2-1; 7 bases are a match to TRBD2. The CDR3 length is 17 residues. Germline V CDR1 and CDR2: SGHDN, FVKESK. The junction had 9 bases not matched to a gene; V was cut back by 0 bases and J by 4 bases. CDR3 sequence reads: CASSQDRWRGIYNEQFF. The CDR3 coding sequence is TGTGCCAGCAGCCAAGATCGGTGGCGGGGGATTTACAATGAGCAGTTCTTC.

The chain employs TRBV7-2 and TRBJ2-7; 7 bases agree with TRBD2. The germline V gene encodes CDR1 SGHTA and CDR2 FQGNSA. The J segment lost 3 bases and the V segment lost 0 bases, leaving 11 bases of the junction unmatched. The CDR3 has 17 amino acids. The CDR3 region is CASSLAMGGPDRYEQYF. CDR3 coding DNA: TGTGCCAGCAGCTTAGCGATGGGAGGGCCCGACCGCTACGAGCAGTACTTC.

This clone showed up just a few times. This sequence joins TRBV5-1 and TRBJ2-1, with TRBD2 matching over 8 bases. The V gene's germline CDR1 is SGHRS and CDR2 YFSETQ. The junction had 9 bases not matched to a gene; V was cut back by 1 base and J by 0 bases. The CDR3 runs 18 residues. The CDR3 spells CASSLRLAGRSSYNEQFF. The CDR3, as DNA: TGCGCCAGCAGCTTGCGGCTAGCGGGCCGAAGCTCCTACAATGAGCAGTTCTTC.

As regards this clone: Other DNA sequences in this specimen translate into the identical CDR3. The chain links TRBV5-4 to TRBJ2-7; the D gene is possibly TRBD1 (5 bases). There are 16 residues in the CDR3. Germline V lookup: CDR1 SGHNT, CDR2 YYREEE (reference sequence). V lost 2 bases to trimming and J lost 3 bases, with 18 bases between them. Here the CDR3 DNA reads TGTGCCAGCAGCTTTGGGGCCCGGCAGGGTGTCTACGAGCAGTACTTC. This codes for CASSFGARQGVYEQYF.

The chain joins TRBV10-3 to TRBJ2-2; maybe TRBD2 (6 bases). The CDR3 has 17 residues. The V end lost 0 bases, the J end lost 5 bases, and 16 bases lay between the germline ends. Germline values: CDR1 ENHRY, CDR2 SYGVKD. Here the CDR3 reads CAISESPGSKETGELFF. The CDR3 DNA reads TGTGCCATCAGTGAGTCGCCCGGGAGTAAGGAGACCGGGGAGCTGTTTTTT.

The chain has TRBV6-5 and TRBJ2-7; possible D gene TRBD1, 5 bases. The CDR3 has 13 amino acids. V dropped 2 bases and J dropped 7 bases, with 12 bases sitting between them. Germline assignment: CDR1 MNHEY and CDR2 SVGAGI. CDR3 nucleotide sequence: TGTGCCAGCAGTTACACCAGGGTAGGGGAGCAGTACTTC. It encodes CASSYTRVGEQYF.

V is TRBV7-9 and J is TRBJ1-5; D gene uncertain. Deletions cut 3 bases from V and 5 bases from J, with 11 bases between. Germline V gene data show CDR1 as SEHNR and CDR2 as FQNEAQ (reference sequence). CDR3 length: 14 residues. This CDR3 is CASSFTNGDQPQHF. CDR3 nucleotides: TGTGCCAGCAGCTTTACCAACGGTGATCAGCCCCAGCATTTT.

This clone was seen a single time. This chain links TRBV9 with TRBJ2-2; a weak D match, TRBD1 (6 bases). From germline, CDR1 is SGDLS and CDR2 YYNGEE. V dropped 3 bases and J dropped 7 bases, with 13 bases sitting between them. The CDR3 contains 14 residues. CDR3: CASSAISGDGELFF. The CDR3 coding sequence is TGTGCCAGCAGCGCCATTTCAGGGGACGGGGAGCTGTTTTTT.

The chain joins TRBV10-1 to TRBJ1-1; the match to TRBD1 covers 10 bases. In germline, CDR1 is WNHNN, CDR2 SYGVQD (reference sequence). CDR3 length equals 14 residues. V was clipped by 3 bases and J by 4 bases; unmatched bases: 2. The CDR3 protein is CASSERTGGTEAFF. Written as DNA, the CDR3 is TGCGCCAGCAGTGAAAGGACAGGGGGCACTGAAGCTTTCTTT.

The table lists this clone with a count of one. The chain has TRBV18 and TRBJ2-7; D ambiguous. From germline, CDR1 is KGHSH and CDR2 LQKENI. This CDR3 has 16 amino acids. V was cut by 6 bases and J by 3 bases, with 21 bases left in between. CDR3 DNA sequence: TGTGCCAGCTCCCCCCCGCGCAGCCGAGCGTACTACGAGCAGTACTTC. It codes for CASSPPRSRAYYEQYF.

The rearrangement links TRBV4-1 to TRBJ2-3; no clear D. Germline CDR1 MGHRA, CDR2 YSYEKL. This CDR3 is built from 16 residues. Trimming pared 0 bases from V and 6 bases from J, leaving 16 bases between. The CDR3 is CASSQDPSSSIDTQYF. The CDR3 DNA is TGCGCCAGCAGCCAAGATCCATCGTCGAGCATCGATACGCAGTATTTT.

V and J are TRBV6-4 and TRBJ1-2, with 10 bases lining up with TRBD1. The CDR3 spans 15 residues. Germline V CDR1 and CDR2: MRHNA, SNTAGT. Germline trimming cut 4 bases from V and 5 bases from J; bases unmatched to any gene: 7. CDR3 loop: CASSAGTGAEYGYTF. The CDR3 coding sequence is TGTGCCAGCAGTGCCGGGACAGGGGCCGAATATGGCTACACCTTC.

J is TRBJ2-2 and V is TRBV13; 12 bases fit TRBD2. Germline CDR1 reads PRHDT; CDR2 reads FYEKMQ (reference sequence). The CDR3 has 18 amino acids. J was trimmed by 3 bases and V by 3 bases; bases with no gene match: 8. CDR3 in DNA: TGTGCCAGCAGCTTGTGGCTAGCGGGGGGGCCGGACACCGGGGAGCTGTTTTTT. It yields the protein CASSLWLAGGPDTGELFF.

This rearrangement joins TRBV27 to TRBJ2-7; 7 bases map to TRBD1. Germline V gene sequence: CDR1 MNHEY, CDR2 SMNVEV (reference sequence). The trim removed 2 bases at V and 3 bases at J, leaving 1 base unmatched. The CDR3 is 13 residues long. Here the CDR3 DNA reads TGTGCCAGCAGTTTAAGGGACAGCTACGAGCAGTACTTC. Amino acid sequence: CASSLRDSYEQYF.

The chain recombines TRBV9 with TRBJ2-7, with D perhaps matching TRBD1 (5 bases). CDR1 is SGDLS and CDR2 is YYNGEE in the germline V gene. This CDR3 comprises 13 residues. V dropped 3 bases and J dropped 4 bases, with 11 bases sitting between them. The CDR3: CASSASQGYEQYF. CDR3 DNA sequence: TGTGCCAGCAGCGCCAGCCAGGGTTACGAGCAGTACTTC.

The CDR3: CASSDSGGAPDTQYF. CDR3 nucleotides: TGTGCCAGCAGTGATAGCGGGGGGGCCCCAGATACGCAGTATTTT. The rearrangement joins TRBV2 to TRBJ2-3; 11 bases map to TRBD2. Germline CDR1 and CDR2: SNHLY and FYNNEI. Unmatched junction bases numbered 3, after V lost 3 bases and J lost 4 bases. There are 15 residues in the CDR3.